This T cell receptor beta chain was profiled in a study of blood T cell repertoires in COVID-19. Profiling relied on immunoSEQ multiplex PCR, and the TCRdb table lists in-frame clones only, not all of them. The sample records some 180,000 clones, 80% to 85% being singletons. A few counts support this clone. The junction departs from the called germline gene at one end, perhaps through a read error. CDR3 length: 14 amino acids. CDR1 is SGHTS, CDR2 YDEGEE, per germline. The rearrangement joins TRBV5-8 to TRBJ1-5, with D possibly matching TRBD1 (5 bases). Sequencing was done on a sample of peripheral blood. This clonotype was sampled from a woman aged 40-49 years with COVID-19, enrolled during active disease. The CDR3 spells CATSGGTPAQPQHF. The CDR3, as DNA: TGTGCCACCAGCGGCGGGACCCCGGCCCAGCCCCAGCATTTT. Filled out from reference TRBV5-8 and TRBJ1-5, the complete variable domain reads EAGVTQSPTHLIKTRGQQATLRCSPISGHTSVYWYQQALGLGLQFLLWYDEGEERNRGNFPPRFSGRQFPNYSSELNVNALELEDSALYLCATSGGTPAQPQHFGDGTRLSIL.